Reported below is one T cell receptor (beta chain). The data were taken from a study of blood T cell repertoires in COVID-19. The germline V gene has CDR1 MNHNS and CDR2 SASEGT. Trimming removed 3 bases at V and 2 bases at J, with 16 bases between. The CDR3 has 16 amino acids. Data came from immunoSEQ multiplex PCR; TCRdb stores just in-frame clones and leaves some out. The sample lists approximately 220,000 clones, roughly 90% occurring once. V and J are TRBV6-1 and TRBJ1-1; maybe TRBD1 (6 bases). The sample taken for sequencing was PBMCs or T cells enriched from blood (not recorded which). The sequence derives from a woman under 40 with acute COVID-19. CDR3 nucleotides: TGTGCCAGCAGTGACACCGGGACAACTTTTAACACTGAAGCTTTCTTT. Protein product: CASSDTGTTFNTEAFF.